The 3 T cell receptor beta chains reported below all come from one sample, sequenced in a study of cytomegalovirus exposure and HLA in healthy donors. The primer mix had 60 Vbeta and 13 Jbeta primers. Generated by immunoSEQ multiplex PCR, the TCRdb table keeps only in-frame clones and is missing some. The sample holds more than 100,000 clones; 78% are singletons and the top ten take approximately 1.6%. Material for sequencing was PBMCs. The receptor source for this set is a woman in her late teens or twenties in good health and CMV-seronegative.

The chain uses TRBV2 and TRBJ2-7; no clear D gene. Germline loops: CDR1 SNHLY, CDR2 FYNNEI. The CDR3 length is 11 residues. The CDR3 protein is CGSTGSYEQYF. In nucleotides, the CDR3 is TGTGGGTCGACGGGTTCCTACGAGCAGTACTTC.

The chain is built from TRBV6-5 and TRBJ1-1, with a tentative D call TRBD1 (5 bases). Germline V gene lookup returns CDR1 MNHEY and CDR2 SVGAGI. This CDR3 contains 15 residues. Deletions cut 8 bases from V and 0 bases from J, with 16 bases between. For the CDR3, the DNA is TGTGCCAGCCATGAGAGGGGCGGGATGAACACTGAAGCTTTCTTT. This codes for CASHERGGMNTEAFF.

This rearrangement joins TRBV27 to TRBJ1-2; no clear D. This CDR3 contains 14 residues. Trimming cost V 0 bases and J 5 bases, with 10 bases left between them. CDR1 is MNHEY and CDR2 is SMNVEV in the germline V gene (reference sequence). This CDR3 reads CASSLSEGGYGYTF. In DNA form, the CDR3 reads TGTGCCAGCAGTTTATCGGAGGGAGGGTATGGCTACACCTTC.